The 22 T cell receptor beta chains below were found in one sample sequenced in a study of cytomegalovirus exposure and HLA in healthy donors. 13 Jbeta primers and 60 Vbeta primers were used for the PCR. Profiling relied on immunoSEQ multiplex PCR, and the TCRdb table lists in-frame clones only, not all of them. The sample shows around 200,000 clones, around three quarters of them seen only once. The sample consisted of PBMCs. All receptors come from a woman between 18 and 30 years old in good health and CMV-seronegative.

There are a few counts of this clone. The chain joins TRBV6-5 to TRBJ1-1; D unclear. This CDR3 comprises 15 residues. Trimming cost V 5 bases and J 5 bases, with 18 bases left between them. Germline V gives CDR1 MNHEY, CDR2 SVGAGI. As DNA, the CDR3 is TGTGCCAGCAGTCCTGGAGGAGGGCTGGGGACTGAAGCTTTCTTT. Its translation is CASSPGGGLGTEAFF.

V is TRBV7-8 and J is TRBJ1-1, with 7 bases lining up with TRBD1. V lost 9 bases and J lost 1; bases outside the gene matches: 8. The CDR3 runs to 14 residues. Germline CDR1 is SGHVS and CDR2 is FQNEAQ. The CDR3 coding sequence is TGTGCCAGTACTACGGGACAGAGGAACACTGAAGCTTTCTTT. Residues: CASTTGQRNTEAFF.

Concerning this clone: Other DNA sequences in this specimen translate into the identical CDR3. The chain uses TRBV27 and TRBJ1-5; no reliable D call. Trimming removed 3 bases at V and 2 bases at J, with 5 bases between. Germline-derived CDR1 and CDR2 are MNHEY and SMNVEV (reference sequence). This CDR3 comprises 13 residues. The CDR3 loop reads CASSLSGNQPQHF. CDR3 DNA: TGTGCCAGCAGTTTGTCAGGCAATCAGCCCCAGCATTTT.

The chain couples TRBV29-1 to TRBJ2-5; no clear D. Germline loops: CDR1 SQVTM, CDR2 ANQGSEA. The CDR3 covers 11 residues. V was trimmed by 6 bases and J by 4 bases, leaving 9 bases between them. CDR3 residues: CSVARIETQYF. The CDR3 bases are TGCAGCGTGGCCCGCATAGAGACCCAGTACTTC.

The chain employs TRBV10-1 and TRBJ2-3, with 8 bases fitting TRBD1. The CDR3 covers 14 residues. The germline V gene encodes CDR1 WNHNN and CDR2 SYGVQD (reference sequence). With 8 bases clipped from V and 3 bases from J, the junction kept 7 bases outside the gene matches. CDR3 sequence reads: CASSPRQGTDTQYF. CDR3 sequence (DNA): TGCGCCAGCTCCCCGAGACAGGGGACAGATACGCAGTATTTT.

The CDR3 nucleotides are TGTGCCAGCAGTGAAGCGCTGTCAGGGGGCTTCTACGAGCAGTACTTC. It translates to CASSEALSGGFYEQYF. This chain links TRBV6-1 with TRBJ2-7; 8 bases match TRBD1. CDR3 length: 16 amino acids. V dropped 0 bases and J dropped 3; count of bases not matched to a gene: 7. The germline CDR1 and CDR2 sequences are MNHNS and SASEGT.

The chain links TRBV18 to TRBJ1-3, with 9 bases that match TRBD1. V dropped 4 bases and J dropped 2; count of bases not matched to a gene: 6. CDR1 is KGHSH and CDR2 is LQKENI in the germline V gene. This CDR3 has 16 amino acids. CDR3 bases: TGTGCCAGCTCACTATCCGGGACAGGGACTGGAAACACCATATATTTT. Protein product: CASSLSGTGTGNTIYF.

The chain uses TRBV25-1 and TRBJ1-6; D gene uncertain. This CDR3 has 15 amino acids. V was trimmed by 3 bases and J by 4 bases, leaving 10 bases between them. Germline V gives CDR1 MGHDK, CDR2 SYGVNS. The CDR3 sequence is CASSEVSGYNSPLHF. Here the CDR3 DNA reads TGTGCCAGCAGTGAGGTATCGGGATATAATTCACCCCTCCACTTT.

The rearrangement joins TRBV6-1 to TRBJ1-2, with D perhaps TRBD1 (5 bases). CDR1 and CDR2 (germline): MNHNS, SASEGT. The CDR3 has 14 residues. With 1 base removed from V and 7 bases from J, the gap between germline ends came to 13 bases. The CDR3 loop is CASSEGESGFGYTF. The CDR3 nucleotides read TGTGCCAGCAGTGAAGGGGAATCAGGGTTTGGCTACACCTTC.

This sequence joins TRBV9 and TRBJ2-1, with TRBD1 identical over 9 bases. The CDR3 loop spans 13 amino acids. The trim removed 4 bases at V and 8 bases at J, leaving 4 bases unmatched. Germline assignment: CDR1 SGDLS and CDR2 YYNGEE. The CDR3 sequence: CASSLDRGDEQFF. The CDR3 DNA reads as TGTGCCAGCAGCCTGGACAGGGGCGATGAGCAGTTCTTC.

The table lists this clone with a count of one. This chain connects TRBV2 to TRBJ2-3; no clear D. Deletions cut 9 bases from V and 6 bases from J, with 7 bases between. The CDR3 runs to 10 residues. Germline lookup yields CDR1 SNHLY and CDR2 FYNNEI. The chain's CDR3 is CASLADTQYF. In nucleotides, the CDR3 is TGTGCCAGTCTTGCGGATACGCAGTATTTT.

The V call is TRBV6-5, the J call TRBJ2-1; D is undetermined. The length of the CDR3 is 14 residues. Germline V lookup: CDR1 MNHEY, CDR2 SVGAGI. V lost 7 bases and J 1 base, leaving 11 bases between the germline ends. The CDR3 reads CASTSGGSYNEQFF. The CDR3 coding sequence is TGTGCCAGCACCTCGGGTGGATCCTACAATGAGCAGTTCTTC.

CDR3 region: CASSLAGTLLYNEQFF. The CDR3 bases are TGCGCCAGCAGCTTGGCCGGGACACTGCTATACAATGAGCAGTTCTTC. The gene calls are TRBV5-1 and TRBJ2-1; maybe TRBD1 (6 bases). The length of the CDR3 is 16 residues. V gave up 0 bases and J gave up 4 bases, with 14 bases separating them. The germline V gene encodes CDR1 SGHRS and CDR2 YFSETQ.

This chain's CDR3 is CATSRDWRGPNEKLFF. The CDR3, as DNA: TGTGCCACCAGCAGAGATTGGAGGGGACCTAATGAAAAACTGTTTTTT. The chain joins TRBV15 to TRBJ1-4; possible D gene TRBD1, 5 bases. CDR1 LNHNV and CDR2 YYDKDF come from the germline V gene (reference sequence). Trimming took 0 bases from V and 3 from J, leaving 11 bases between them. The CDR3 runs to 16 residues.

This chain uses TRBV11-3 with TRBJ1-1; D remains ambiguous. Trimming stripped 0 bases from V and 7 bases from J, with 9 bases between. The CDR3 spans 13 residues. CDR1 and CDR2 from the germline V gene are SGHNT and YENEEA. The CDR3 region is CASSLDSYGEAFF. In nucleotides, the CDR3 is TGTGCCAGCAGCTTAGATAGTTACGGTGAAGCTTTCTTT.

This clone was found once. DNA for the CDR3: TGTGCCAGCAGCTTGGACAGGTATCAGCCCCAGCATTTT. This translates into CASSLDRYQPQHF. The chain is built from TRBV7-2 and TRBJ1-5, with 7 bases that match TRBD1. This CDR3 is built from 13 residues. V shed 3 bases, J shed 5 bases, and the junction held 1 base outside the gene matches. Per germline, CDR1 SGHTA and CDR2 FQGNSA.

This chain connects TRBV28 to TRBJ1-6, with no clear D. The germline V gene has CDR1 MDHEN and CDR2 SYDVKM. This CDR3 region has 15 residues. Deletions cut 3 bases from V and 7 bases from J, with 13 bases between. The CDR3: CASSFGQRKNSPLHF. CDR3 in DNA: TGTGCCAGCAGTTTTGGGCAGCGGAAGAATTCACCCCTCCACTTT. Based on the CDR3 plus reference TRBV28 and TRBJ1-6, the full variable domain is DVKVTQSSRYLVKRTGEKVFLECVQDMDHENMFWYRQDPGLGLRLIYFSYDVKMKEKGDIPEGYSVSREKKERFSLILESASTNQTSMYLCASSFGQRKNSPLHFGNGTRLTVT.

The chain recombines TRBV5-1 with TRBJ1-6; the match to TRBD1 covers 10 bases. Germline V gene lookup returns CDR1 SGHRS and CDR2 YFSETQ. This CDR3 comprises 16 residues. V lost 4 bases to trimming and J lost 9 bases; unmatched junction nucleotides: 10. CDR3 nucleotides: TGCGCCAGCAGCCCAAGGGACAGGGGCGATTCTTCACCCCTCCACTTT. This gives the protein CASSPRDRGDSSPLHF.

DNA for the CDR3: TGCGCCAGCAGCCCCGGAGGGGTCTCTGGAAACACCATATATTTT. Protein sequence: CASSPGGVSGNTIYF. J is TRBJ1-3 and V is TRBV5-1, with D possibly matching TRBD1 (5 bases). Germline CDR1 reads SGHRS; CDR2 reads YFSETQ. The CDR3 is 15 amino acids. Trimming shortened V by 4 bases and J by 0 bases, and 11 bases separated the two germline ends.

The chain links TRBV27 to TRBJ2-3, with D maybe TRBD1 (6 bases). Germline V lookup: CDR1 MNHEY, CDR2 SMNVEV (reference sequence). V lost 5 bases and J 6 bases, leaving 12 bases between the germline ends. The CDR3 has 13 residues. As DNA, the CDR3 is TGTGCCAGCAGTCCTATGACAGGTGATACGCAGTATTTT. Its protein product is CASSPMTGDTQYF.

The rearrangement uses TRBV10-3 and TRBJ1-4; 7 nucleotides align to TRBD1. The V gene end was trimmed by 0 bases and the J gene end by 6 bases; junction bases not matched to a gene: 1. CDR3 size: 14 residues. The germline V gene has CDR1 ENHRY and CDR2 SYGVKD. CDR3 amino acids: CAISESGTDEKLFF. Here the CDR3 DNA reads TGTGCCATCAGTGAGTCCGGGACAGATGAAAAACTGTTTTTT.

The V gene is TRBV7-9, the J gene TRBJ2-7, with D possibly being TRBD2 (5 bases). Germline values: CDR1 SEHNR, CDR2 FQNEAQ (reference sequence). The length of the CDR3 is 16 residues. V shed 5 bases and J shed 0 bases, with 17 bases lying between them. Written as DNA, the CDR3 is TGTGCCAGCAGCCCTATATGGGAGCCGAGCTCCTACGAGCAGTACTTC. It yields the protein CASSPIWEPSSYEQYF.